The next 30 T cell receptor beta chains were all read from a single sample in a study of cytomegalovirus exposure and HLA in healthy donors. PCR primers comprised 60 Vbeta and 13 Jbeta primers. The repertoire was sequenced with immunoSEQ multiplex PCR; TCRdb's copy has only in-frame clones and lacks some. The repertoire includes 100,000 to 150,000 clones, over 70% of them detected once, and around 9.1% sits in the top ten. The specimen was PBMCs. The receptors shown here come from a woman aged 45-65 years in good health and CMV-seropositive.

The V gene is TRBV28, the J gene TRBJ1-5, with 8 bases matching TRBD1. Unmatched junction bases numbered 5, after V lost 11 bases and J lost 2 bases. The CDR3 consists of 13 residues. The germline V gene encodes CDR1 MDHEN and CDR2 SYDVKM. This CDR3 is CAHRGAGNQPQHF. CDR3 coding DNA: TGTGCCCACAGGGGGGCGGGCAATCAGCCCCAGCATTTT.

V usage is TRBV5-1 and J usage is TRBJ2-5, with D perhaps TRBD1 (6 bases). The CDR3 totals 15 residues. CDR1 is SGHRS and CDR2 is YFSETQ in the germline V gene. V was shortened by 4 bases and J by 3 bases, with 16 bases between the two germline ends. CDR3 protein: CASSPSQGGEETQYF. The CDR3 bases are TGCGCCAGCAGCCCGTCCCAAGGGGGTGAAGAGACCCAGTACTTC.

This clone was counted a single time. The V call is TRBV9, the J call TRBJ1-1, with a weak D call TRBD1 (5 bases). Trimming shortened V by 1 base and J by 4 bases, and 14 bases separated the two germline ends. Germline lookup yields CDR1 SGDLS and CDR2 YYNGEE. The CDR3 runs to 15 residues. As DNA, the CDR3 is TGTGCCAGCAGCGTATCCGGACACTTTTCCACTGAAGCTTTCTTT. Its protein product is CASSVSGHFSTEAFF.

This clone appeared once. The V call is TRBV29-1, the J call TRBJ2-7, with 11 nucleotides matching TRBD2. V lost 7 bases and J lost 6; bases outside the gene matches: 11. The CDR3 length is 14 residues. Germline CDR1 and CDR2: SQVTM and ANQGSEA. The CDR3 loop is CSAGHSGRAGEQYF. As DNA, the CDR3 is TGCAGCGCCGGCCATAGCGGGAGGGCCGGCGAGCAGTACTTC.

This clone was observed a handful of times. The rearrangement links TRBV5-4 to TRBJ2-3, with TRBD2 identical over 16 bases. Germline CDR1 reads SGHNT; CDR2 reads YYREEE (reference sequence). With 1 base clipped from V and 4 bases from J, the junction kept 12 bases outside the gene matches. This CDR3 contains 20 residues. The CDR3 sequence: CASSLRAGTSGGGTADTQYF. For the CDR3, the DNA is TGTGCCAGCAGCTTGAGGGCCGGGACTAGCGGGGGGGGAACGGCAGATACGCAGTATTTT.

Only a few counts were recorded for this clone. The rearrangement joins TRBV6-5 to TRBJ2-7; no reliable D call. The CDR3 is made up of 13 amino acids. Deletions cut 2 bases from V and 4 bases from J, with 9 bases between. Germline V gene sequence: CDR1 MNHEY, CDR2 SVGAGI. CDR3 DNA sequence: TGTGCCAGCAGTTACCTAGTCGGGTACGAGCAGTACTTC. Its protein is CASSYLVGYEQYF.

The DNA for the CDR3 is TGTGCCAGCAGTTGGACGGGAGAAAATGGCAATGAGCAGTTCTTC. This translates into CASSWTGENGNEQFF. V is TRBV6-5 and J is TRBJ2-1; possibly TRBD2 for D (6 bases). The CDR3 totals 15 residues. The V gene's germline CDR1 is MNHEY and CDR2 SVGAGI. Trimming removed 4 bases from V and 6 bases from J, with 16 bases in between.

This rearrangement joins TRBV5-1 to TRBJ2-1; 14 bases map to TRBD2. V was clipped by 2 bases and J by 7 bases; unmatched bases: 5. CDR3 length: 16 amino acids. The V gene's germline CDR1 is SGHRS and CDR2 YFSETQ. CDR3 sequence: CASSFRTSGRRNEQFF. In nucleotides, the CDR3 is TGCGCCAGCAGCTTTAGGACTAGCGGGAGGAGGAATGAGCAGTTCTTC.

The chain combines TRBV7-2 with TRBJ1-2; D gene ambiguous. Trimming took 5 bases from V and 3 from J, leaving 4 bases between them. Germline CDR1 and CDR2: SGHTA and FQGNSA. The CDR3 contains 11 residues. CDR3: CASSLHYGYTF. CDR3 sequence (DNA): TGTGCCAGCAGCCTCCACTATGGCTACACCTTC.

The V call is TRBV6-5, the J call TRBJ2-3; weak D call: TRBD2 (6 bases). The V end was cut by 6 bases, the J end by 10 bases, with 20 bases between. CDR1 is MNHEY, CDR2 SVGAGI, per germline. CDR3 length: 14 residues. In DNA form, the CDR3 reads TGTGCCAGCAGGCCAGCGGGCCGTGGGGATGCGCAGTATTTT. Its protein product is CASRPAGRGDAQYF.

The V gene is TRBV6-5, the J gene TRBJ2-7; TRBD1 aligns across 9 bases. Germline CDR1 is MNHEY and CDR2 is SVGAGI. V lost 5 bases to trimming and J lost 3 bases; unmatched junction nucleotides: 2. The length of the CDR3 is 13 residues. CDR3: CASSRTGDYEQYF. CDR3 nucleotide sequence: TGTGCCAGCAGTCGGACAGGGGACTACGAGCAGTACTTC.

This clone was detected once. The chain employs TRBV7-2 and TRBJ1-3, with D perhaps TRBD1 (6 bases). CDR1 is SGHTA and CDR2 is FQGNSA in the germline V gene. The CDR3 has 13 amino acids. V was pared by 5 bases and J by 4 bases, with 9 bases between. CDR3 in amino acids: CASSRQEGNTIYF. In nucleotides, the CDR3 is TGTGCCAGCAGCCGACAGGAGGGAAACACCATATATTTT.

This chain links TRBV10-3 with TRBJ2-5, with 8 bases identical to TRBD2. Germline CDR1 and CDR2: ENHRY and SYGVKD. V shed 3 bases, J shed 2 bases, and the junction held 2 bases outside the gene matches. The CDR3 loop spans 14 amino acids. CDR3 nucleotide sequence: TGTGCCATCAGTGATTTAGCGGGGCAAGAGACCCAGTACTTC. Amino acids: CAISDLAGQETQYF.

This chain links TRBV5-1 with TRBJ1-1; D uncertain. This CDR3 has 14 amino acids. V gave up 1 base and J gave up 0 bases, with 7 bases separating them. Germline V gene lookup returns CDR1 SGHRS and CDR2 YFSETQ. CDR3 nucleotide sequence: TGCGCCAGCAGCTTGATGGGCGTGAACACTGAAGCTTTCTTT. Its translation: CASSLMGVNTEAFF.

In its sample, this clone was seen a few times. V gene TRBV5-1 combines with J gene TRBJ2-3; the match to TRBD2 covers 8 bases. CDR1 and CDR2 from the germline V gene are SGHRS and YFSETQ. CDR3 length: 13 amino acids. J was trimmed by 5 bases and V by 6 bases; bases with no gene match: 5. CDR3 protein: CASTLAGRDTQYF. Written as DNA, the CDR3 is TGCGCCAGCACATTAGCGGGACGAGATACGCAGTATTTT.

V and J are TRBV7-6 and TRBJ2-1, with D unclear. V was shortened by 8 bases and J by 10 bases, with 12 bases between the two germline ends. Germline V gene data show CDR1 as SGHVS and CDR2 as FNYEAQ. This CDR3 is 11 amino acids long. The DNA for the CDR3 is TGTGCCAGCTCTTTAACGGAGGAGCAGTTCTTC. Translation gives CASSLTEEQFF.

The chain has TRBV13 and TRBJ2-3; D unresolved. Germline CDR1 reads PRHDT; CDR2 reads FYEKMQ (reference sequence). Trimming removed 5 bases at V and 1 base at J, with 4 bases between. This CDR3 is 12 amino acids long. The CDR3 protein is CASSPGTDTQYF. CDR3 in DNA: TGTGCCAGCAGCCCCGGCACAGATACGCAGTATTTT.

This rearrangement joins TRBV9 to TRBJ2-5; 10 bases map to TRBD2. After removal of 0 bases from V and 5 bases from J, the junction contained 7 bases not matched to a gene. Per the germline V gene, CDR1 is SGDLS and CDR2 is YYNGEE. The CDR3 extends over 16 amino acids. The CDR3 loop reads CASSVGSGGARETQYF. The CDR3, as DNA: TGTGCCAGCAGCGTAGGGAGCGGGGGGGCTCGGGAGACCCAGTACTTC.

V is TRBV2 and J is TRBJ2-1; 9 bases are shared with TRBD2. CDR3 length: 13 amino acids. From germline, CDR1 is SNHLY and CDR2 FYNNEI. Here the CDR3 reads CGGASGDYNEQFF. The CDR3 bases are TGTGGTGGTGCTAGCGGGGACTACAATGAGCAGTTCTTC. The full variable domain, rest sourced from reference TRBV2 and TRBJ2-1, is EPEVTQTPSHQVTQMGQEVILRCVPISNHLYFYWYRQILGQKVEFLVSFYNNEISEKSEIFDDQFSVERPDGSNFTLKIRSTKLEDSAMYFCGGASGDYNEQFFGPGTRLTVL.

The chain links TRBV7-2 to TRBJ1-1, with D possibly TRBD1 on 5 matching bases. The CDR3 length is 14 residues. Germline CDR1 is SGHTA and CDR2 is FQGNSA. V dropped 5 bases and J dropped 3 bases, with 13 bases sitting between them. The DNA for the CDR3 is TGTGCCAGCAGCCCCATAGGGACTGACACTGAAGCTTTCTTT. Encoded protein: CASSPIGTDTEAFF.

The J gene is TRBJ1-2, the V gene TRBV29-1; D call uncertain. Germline values: CDR1 SQVTM, CDR2 ANQGSEA. V lost 4 bases and J lost 4, with 13 bases in between. The CDR3 runs 13 residues. CDR3 nucleotide sequence: TGCAGCGTTGGAACCGGGTCCGGCTATGGCTACACCTTC. This codes for CSVGTGSGYGYTF.

This clone has only one observation. The chain carries TRBV5-5 and TRBJ2-5, with TRBD2 matching over 8 bases. The CDR3 spans 15 residues. Germline CDR1 SGHKS, CDR2 YYEKEE (reference sequence). V lost 2 bases to trimming and J lost 4 bases; unmatched junction nucleotides: 7. The CDR3 is CASSFDGGVVETQYF. CDR3 nucleotides: TGTGCCAGCAGCTTCGACGGGGGGGTCGTAGAGACCCAGTACTTC.

The chain combines TRBV7-2 with TRBJ1-5; D might be TRBD1 (5 bases). Germline CDR1 SGHTA, CDR2 FQGNSA. The CDR3 runs 15 residues. V was shortened by 6 bases and J by 0 bases, with 12 bases between the two germline ends. The CDR3 loop reads CASSPSGNSNQPQHF. CDR3 DNA: TGTGCCAGCAGTCCCTCAGGGAATAGCAATCAGCCCCAGCATTTT.

The chain employs TRBV7-2 and TRBJ2-7, with TRBD1 matching 12 bases. The germline V gene encodes CDR1 SGHTA and CDR2 FQGNSA. CDR3 size: 14 residues. The J segment lost 7 bases and the V segment lost 5 bases, leaving 6 bases of the junction unmatched. This CDR3 reads CASSAGQGALEQYF. CDR3 coding DNA: TGTGCCAGCAGCGCGGGACAGGGGGCCTTGGAGCAGTACTTC.

With respect to this clone: Distinct nucleotide sequences in the sample also encode this CDR3. V gene TRBV7-9 combines with J gene TRBJ1-1, with 7 bases that match TRBD1. The CDR3 totals 14 residues. Germline V gives CDR1 SEHNR, CDR2 FQNEAQ (reference sequence). The V gene end was trimmed by 5 bases and the J gene end by 1 base; junction bases not matched to a gene: 4. This CDR3 reads CASSLGTANTEAFF. CDR3 in DNA: TGTGCCAGCAGCCTAGGGACAGCGAACACTGAAGCTTTCTTT.

The rearrangement links TRBV18 to TRBJ1-4, with 7 bases that match TRBD1. The trim removed 4 bases at V and 0 bases at J, leaving 5 bases unmatched. CDR3 length equals 16 residues. Germline assignment: CDR1 KGHSH and CDR2 LQKENI. Written as DNA, the CDR3 is TGTGCCAGCTCACAGGGACAGTCTGCAACTAATGAAAAACTGTTTTTT. It encodes CASSQGQSATNEKLFF.

This chain links TRBV12-5 with TRBJ2-1; 8 bases are shared with TRBD1. This CDR3 region has 21 residues. The trim removed 2 bases at V and 3 bases at J, leaving 21 bases unmatched. Germline V gives CDR1 LGHNT, CDR2 FRNRAP. The CDR3 spells CASGLKFFGQGAPESYNEQFF. The CDR3, as DNA: TGTGCTAGTGGTTTGAAATTCTTCGGCCAGGGGGCCCCCGAAAGCTACAATGAGCAGTTCTTC.

This clone is a singleton in its sample. Germline is not matched at one junction end, which may reflect a read error. This sequence joins TRBV7-9 and TRBJ2-3, with 13 positions matching TRBD2. The CDR3 extends over 16 amino acids. Germline lookup yields CDR1 SEHNR and CDR2 FQNEAQ (reference sequence). As DNA, the CDR3 is TGTTCCAGCAGCCCGGGACTAGCGGGATCCACAGATACGCAGTATTTT. Translation gives CSSSPGLAGSTDTQYF.

The chain employs TRBV5-1 and TRBJ2-3; 9 nucleotides align to TRBD2. CDR3 length equals 13 residues. Per germline, CDR1 SGHRS and CDR2 YFSETQ. J lost 4 bases, V lost 6 bases, and 3 bases had no gene match. In DNA, the CDR3 is TGCGCCAGCAACAGCGGGAGGTCAGATACGCAGTATTTT. Translation: CASNSGRSDTQYF.

J is TRBJ1-2 and V is TRBV5-1; unclear D gene. Germline V gene data show CDR1 as SGHRS and CDR2 as YFSETQ. Trimming left V 7 bases short and J 0 bases short, with 13 bases between. The CDR3 spans 14 residues. CDR3 in amino acids: CASGQSAPNYGYTF. The CDR3 DNA sequence: TGCGCCAGCGGGCAGTCAGCCCCTAACTATGGCTACACCTTC.